This T cell receptor (beta chain) originates from a study of T cell responses to AZD1222 COVID-19 vaccine. CDR3 length: 15 amino acids. Unmatched junction bases numbered 7, after V lost 5 bases and J lost 4 bases. The V gene's germline CDR1 is SEHNR and CDR2 FQNEAQ (reference sequence). Assay used: immunoSEQ multiplex PCR; TCRdb lists only in-frame clones, some missing. In the table there are about 97,000 clones, more than 70% of which are singletons. The input for sequencing was peripheral blood, taken on day 0 of AZD1222 vaccination. The gene calls are TRBV7-9 and TRBJ2-5; 10 positions agree with TRBD1. The TCR comes from an adult in good health. The CDR3: CASSQTGGEVETQYF. CDR3 DNA sequence: TGTGCCAGCAGCCAGACAGGGGGCGAGGTAGAGACCCAGTACTTC.